These 17 T cell receptor beta chains were all obtained from the same sample, sequenced in a study of regulatory T cells in long-lasting Graves disease. Arm-PCR with iRepertoire HTBI primers amplified the CDR3 regions for these TCR beta libraries. TCRdb processed the multiplex PCR reads anew with MiXCR; each CDR3 protein has one entry. The sample holds hundreds of thousands of distinct CDR3 sequences; roughly 14% are singletons and the top ten take 10%. Time point denoted: newly diagnosed GD, antithyroid drugs for less than 3 months. From RNA extracted from PBMCs, the TCR library was made. The sample also formed part of further work on T cells in Graves' hyperthyroidism and ophthalmopathy.

This specimen consisted of peripheral blood mononuclear cells (PBMCs), obtained at new diagnosis, from a patient treated with antithyroid drugs. The receptor set was obtained from a man aged 25-45 years with Graves disease.

This clonotype was recorded once. Given a much more abundant clone one base away, this may be a read error. This chain links TRBV9 with TRBJ1-3; D remains unclear. This CDR3 spans 14 amino acids. The V gene lost 4 bases and the J gene lost 3 bases, with 11 bases spanning the gap. Germline V lookup: CDR1 SGDLS, CDR2 YYNGEE. The CDR3, as DNA: TGTGCCAGCAGCCAAGATCGAGATGGAAACACCATATATTTT. This translates into CASSQDRDGNTIYF.

The V gene is TRBV4-2, the J gene TRBJ2-5, with D perhaps matching TRBD1 (6 bases). Germline V gene lookup returns CDR1 LGHNA and CDR2 YNFKEQ. Deletions cut 1 base from V and 5 bases from J, with 14 bases between. CDR3 size: 15 residues. This CDR3 reads CASSQVDRTGETQYF. The CDR3 region has the DNA TGTGCCAGCAGCCAAGTAGACAGGACGGGGGAGACCCAGTACTTC.

This clonotype was picked up many times. This chain joins TRBV20-1 and TRBJ2-3, with D maybe TRBD2 (5 bases). CDR3 size: 14 residues. V lost 5 bases and J 1 base, leaving 13 bases between the germline ends. The V gene's germline CDR1 is DFQATT and CDR2 SNEGSKA (reference sequence). The CDR3 DNA reads as TGCAGTGCTTCAAGCGGTAGTGGCACAGATACGCAGTATTTT. Its translation is CSASSGSGTDTQYF.

This clonotype was seen at least ten times. The rearrangement joins TRBV7-3 to TRBJ2-3; tentatively, D is TRBD2 (5 bases). Germline V gene sequence: CDR1 SGHTA, CDR2 FQGTGA. Trimming took off 2 bases at V and 5 bases at J, with 8 bases between the two ends. The CDR3 loop spans 13 amino acids. The CDR3 DNA follows: TGTGCCAGCAGCTTATCGGCGGGAGATACGCAGTATTTT. Translating gives CASSLSAGDTQYF.

This clonotype was picked up many times. V and J are TRBV6-1 and TRBJ2-1; TRBD2 agrees at 14 bases. Germline V CDR1 and CDR2: MNHNS, SASEGT. The CDR3 sequence is 15 residues long. V was clipped by 7 bases and J by 6 bases; unmatched bases: 5. The CDR3 region is CASKVGTSGSNEQFF. CDR3 nucleotide sequence: TGTGCCAGCAAGGTAGGGACTAGCGGGAGCAATGAGCAGTTCTTC.

The table lists this clonotype with many counts. This chain links TRBV20-1 with TRBJ2-2; unclear D gene. Trimming took off 2 bases at V and 4 bases at J, with 14 bases between the two ends. The CDR3 runs 15 residues. Germline-derived CDR1 and CDR2 are DFQATT and SNEGSKA (reference sequence). The CDR3 DNA reads as TGCAGTGCTAGATACGATAGCTCGGGCACCGGGGAGCTGTTTTTT. It specifies CSARYDSSGTGELFF.

This clonotype was seen just once. The rearrangement uses TRBV11-2 and TRBJ2-7; possible D gene TRBD1, 5 bases. The ends were cut back, 1 base at V and 5 bases at J, with 12 bases in the middle. Germline V CDR1 and CDR2: SGHAT, FQNNGV. The CDR3 spans 14 residues. The CDR3 nucleotides are TGTGCCAGCAGCTTAGTTGTCAGGGTCCACGAGCAGTACTTC. Its protein is CASSLVVRVHEQYF. The full variable domain, rest sourced from reference TRBV11-2 and TRBJ2-7, is EAGVAQSPRYKIIEKRQSVAFWCNPISGHATLYWYQQILGQGPKLLIQFQNNGVVDDSQLPKDRFSAERLKGVDSTLKIQPAKLEDSAVYLCASSLVVRVHEQYFGPGTRLTVT.

This clonotype was recorded at least ten times. The chain links TRBV10-3 to TRBJ2-1, with 8 positions matching TRBD2. Unmatched junction bases numbered 5, after V lost 10 bases and J lost 3 bases. This CDR3 comprises 13 residues. Germline CDR1 is ENHRY and CDR2 is SYGVKD. In DNA, the CDR3 is TGTGCCAGCCTTCGGGAGGGCTACAATGAGCAGTTCTTC. Its protein product is CASLREGYNEQFF.

This clonotype was seen a handful of times. V and J are TRBV4-1 and TRBJ2-7, with 9 positions matching TRBD2. V was pared by 1 base and J by 7 bases, with 11 bases of the junction left unmatched. The CDR3 totals 16 residues. Germline values: CDR1 MGHRA, CDR2 YSYEKL. In DNA, the CDR3 is TGCGCCAGCAGCCAAGGTAATAGCGGGAGTTTATGGGAGCAGTACTTC. This sequence encodes CASSQGNSGSLWEQYF.

This clonotype was seen a handful of times. The chain combines TRBV7-9 with TRBJ2-3; D possibly corresponds to TRBD2 (5 bases). Deletions cut 3 bases from V and 6 bases from J, with 13 bases between. The CDR3 is 14 residues long. CDR1 SEHNR and CDR2 FQNEAQ come from the germline V gene (reference sequence). Here the CDR3 reads CASSFLTSIDTQYF. The CDR3, as DNA: TGTGCCAGCAGCTTCCTAACTAGTATTGATACGCAGTATTTT. Using reference TRBV7-9 and TRBJ2-3 for the parts outside the CDR3, the full variable domain is DTGVSQNPRHKITKRGQNVTFRCDPISEHNRLYWYRQTLGQGPEFLTYFQNEAQLEKSRLLSDRFSAERPKGSFSTLEIQRTEQGDSAMYLCASSFLTSIDTQYFGPGTRLTVL.

The V call is TRBV4-1, the J call TRBJ2-5, with a possible D match to TRBD2 (7 bases). Germline V gene data show CDR1 as MGHRA and CDR2 as YSYEKL. The CDR3 consists of 13 residues. V lost 7 bases to trimming and J lost 5 bases, with 14 bases between them. The CDR3 sequence is CASTRGAWETQYF. The DNA of the CDR3 is TGCGCCAGCACCCGGGGGGCCTGGGAGACCCAGTACTTC.

This clonotype was counted at least ten times. The V gene is TRBV6-2 or TRBV6-3, the J gene TRBJ2-1; D remains unclear. The CDR3 length is 13 residues. The germline V gene encodes CDR1 MNHEY and CDR2 SVGEGT. Trimming removed 2 bases at V and 7 bases at J, with 9 bases between. CDR3 residues: CASSYATRNEQFF. CDR3 nucleotides: TGTGCCAGCAGTTACGCCACAAGGAATGAGCAGTTCTTC.

This clonotype was detected only a few times. The chain links TRBV18 to TRBJ1-2, with D tentatively TRBD1 (6 bases). Trimming removed 5 bases at V and 8 bases at J, with 24 bases between. Germline V CDR1 and CDR2: KGHSH, LQKENI. CDR3 length: 16 amino acids. The CDR3 DNA is TGTGCCAGCTCAAGATCGGGACATGCCGCGGCGCCCGGCTACACCTTC. Translated: CASSRSGHAAAPGYTF.

The chain joins TRBV18 to TRBJ2-7, with 9 bases aligning to TRBD1. The length of the CDR3 is 16 residues. J lost 5 bases, V lost 0 bases, and 8 bases had no gene match. The germline V gene has CDR1 KGHSH and CDR2 LQKENI. The CDR3, as DNA: TGTGCCAGCTCACCACCGCAGGGACAGGGTCCGAACGAGCAGTACTTC. Translating it yields CASSPPQGQGPNEQYF.

The rearrangement joins TRBV12-3 or TRBV12-4 to TRBJ2-7; 8 bases are a match to TRBD1. The ends lost 6 bases at V and 7 bases at J; junction bases unmatched: 14. The CDR3 runs to 15 residues. The DNA for the CDR3 is TGTGCCAGCAGCGAGATGGGGACAGGTTCTGGAGAGCAGTACTTC. This encodes CASSEMGTGSGEQYF.

The table lists this clonotype with a few counts. V gene TRBV30 combines with J gene TRBJ1-2; TRBD1 might be the D (5 bases). This CDR3 has 14 residues. Germline V gene lookup returns CDR1 GTSNPN and CDR2 SVGIG (reference sequence). Trimming cost V 2 bases and J 4 bases, with 14 bases left between them. CDR3 coding DNA: TGTGCCTGGAGTATAGATGACAGAGTCTATGGCTACACCTTC. The encoded protein is CAWSIDDRVYGYTF.

This clonotype was detected only a few times. This chain connects TRBV6-1 to TRBJ2-7, with TRBD1 matching over 11 bases. J was trimmed by 2 bases and V by 1 base; bases with no gene match: 4. Germline V gives CDR1 MNHNS, CDR2 SASEGT. The CDR3 is 16 residues long. CDR3 sequence: CASSEGWGQGAYEQYF. CDR3 sequence (DNA): TGTGCCAGCAGTGAAGGTTGGGGACAGGGGGCCTACGAGCAGTACTTC.